These T cell receptor beta chains were read from a single sample in a study of vaccination effects on CD4 cells after COVID-19. These receptors lack a known antigen. Some clones are missing from TCRdb's copy, which holds only in-frame ones; the method was immunoSEQ multiplex PCR. The data contain 70,000 to 75,000 clones, roughly 80% of them singletons. Sequences were derived from CD4+ T cells from PBMCs cultured without peptide, sampled before COVID-19 vaccination. Receptors originate from a human donor who received a COVID-19 vaccine. CDR3s include the opening cysteine and the closing phenylalanine or tryptophan. The D gene is left open where the match is weak. The size entry is marked missing in some rows and otherwise reads once, few, many or a size class.

cdr3_aa cdr3_nt v_call clone_size j_call d_call
CASSYSKGALIDTQYF TGTGCCAGCAGTTACTCGAAGGGGGCGCTCATAGATACGCAGTATTTT TRBV6-2/TRBV6-3 - TRBJ2-3 TRBD1
CAISESGRGPTNYGYTF TGTGCCATCAGTGAGTCAGGGAGGGGGCCCACTAACTATGGCTACACCTTC TRBV10-3 - TRBJ1-2 TRBD1
CASSLGLAGGLNTGELFF TGTGCCAGCAGCTTAGGACTAGCGGGGGGGCTCAACACCGGGGAGCTGTTTTTT TRBV7-7 - TRBJ2-2 TRBD2
CASSFGFSGANVLTF TGTGCCAGCAGCTTCGGGTTTTCTGGGGCCAACGTCCTGACTTTC TRBV5-6 - TRBJ2-6 -
CAWSLNNQPQHF TGTGCCTGGAGTCTCAACAATCAGCCCCAGCATTTT TRBV30 few TRBJ1-5 -
CASSSPQRRQETQYF TGTGCCAGCAGTTCCCCACAGAGAAGACAAGAGACCCAGTACTTC TRBV27 - TRBJ2-5 -
CASSSAGRDTGELFF TGTGCCAGCAGTTCAGCGGGGAGGGACACCGGGGAGCTGTTTTTT TRBV6-1 - TRBJ2-2 TRBD2
CAWSVTRARYNSPLHF TGTGCCTGGAGTGTAACCAGGGCGCGCTATAATTCACCCCTCCACTTT TRBV30 - TRBJ1-6 -
CASSSRGPMNTEAFF TGTGCCAGCAGCTCTCGGGGGCCCATGAACACTGAAGCTTTCTTT TRBV5-5 - TRBJ1-1 -
CASSSRGTQDEKLFF TGCGCCAGCAGCTCAAGAGGGACTCAGGATGAAAAACTGTTTTTT TRBV5-1 few TRBJ1-4 -
CASSPGTGREQFF TGTGCCAGCAGCCCAGGGACAGGGCGTGAGCAGTTCTTC TRBV7-3 - TRBJ2-1 TRBD1
CASSPQGGLKKNYGYTF TGTGCCAGCTCACCTCAGGGGGGCCTAAAGAAGAACTATGGCTACACCTTC TRBV18 - TRBJ1-2 TRBD1
CASSEGVYGYTF TGTGCCAGCTCAGAGGGAGTCTATGGCTACACCTTC TRBV18 - TRBJ1-2 -
CASSLVPGTPILTNEKLFF TGCGCCAGCAGCTTGGTTCCCGGGACACCCATATTAACTAATGAAAAACTGTTTTTT TRBV5-1 - TRBJ1-4 -
CASSRQGGANYGYTF TGTGCCAGCAGCCGTCAAGGTGGAGCTAACTATGGCTACACCTTC TRBV3-1/TRBV3-2 - TRBJ1-2 -
CASSRQGKETQYF TGCGCCAGCAGTAGACAGGGGAAAGAGACCCAGTACTTC TRBV10-2 - TRBJ2-5 TRBD1
CASSQVYGGSYGYTF TGCGCCAGCAGCCAAGTTTATGGAGGGTCCTATGGCTACACCTTC TRBV4-3 - TRBJ1-2 -
CASSPQGDTGELFF TGTGCCAGTAGTCCTCAGGGTGACACCGGGGAGCTGTTTTTT TRBV19 - TRBJ2-2 -
CASSFSGLLGSTDTQYF TGCGCCAGCAGCTTTTCAGGCCTACTAGGTTCCACAGATACGCAGTATTTT TRBV5-1 - TRBJ2-3 -
CASSLYGGLIETQYF TGTGCCAGCAGTTTATATGGAGGGCTTATCGAGACCCAGTACTTC TRBV27 - TRBJ2-5 -
CASSPAGLNEKLFF TGTGCCAGCTCACCAGCAGGACTGAATGAAAAACTGTTTTTT TRBV18 - TRBJ1-4 -
CASSLPPVGDEKLFF TGTGCCAGCAGCCTCCCCCCAGTGGGTGACGAAAAACTGTTTTTT TRBV5-5 - TRBJ1-4 -
CASSQTTGGVEKLFF TGTGCCAGCAGCCAAACCACGGGGGGCGTTGAAAAACTGTTTTTT TRBV7-2 - TRBJ1-4 -
CASSIPGDTQYF TGTGCCAGCAGCATACCAGGAGATACGCAGTATTTT TRBV6-5 - TRBJ2-3 -
CASTNLGDSGNTIYF TGTGCCAGCACCAACTTGGGGGACTCTGGAAACACCATATATTTT TRBV25-1 - TRBJ1-3 -
CSVGMGQGIETQYF TGCAGCGTTGGTATGGGACAGGGGATAGAGACCCAGTACTTC TRBV29-1 - TRBJ2-5 TRBD1
CASSSGLAGGLAKNIQYF TGTGCCAGCAGTTCGGGACTAGCGGGGGGTCTAGCCAAAAACATTCAGTACTTC TRBV28 - TRBJ2-4 TRBD2
CASSLEGSGLRQPQHF TGCGCCAGCAGCCTGGAGGGCTCGGGACTTCGTCAGCCCCAGCATTTT TRBV4-1 - TRBJ1-5 -
CASSQDSRVQGTTPQETQYF TGCGCCAGCAGCCAAGATAGCAGGGTCCAGGGTACCACACCACAAGAGACCCAGTACTTC TRBV4-1 - TRBJ2-5 -
CASSPTGTGNQPQHF TGTGCCAGCTCACCTACGGGGACAGGCAATCAGCCCCAGCATTTT TRBV18 - TRBJ1-5 TRBD1
CASSPRVTGELFF TGTGCCAGCAGCCCCAGGGTAACCGGGGAGCTGTTTTTT TRBV6-5 - TRBJ2-2 -
CASSQGLDNEQFF TGTGCCAGCAGCCAAGGACTAGACAATGAGCAGTTCTTC TRBV3-1/TRBV3-2 - TRBJ2-1 -
CASSRGFRETQYF TGTGCCAGCAGCAGGGGGTTCCGGGAGACCCAGTACTTC TRBV12-3/TRBV12-4 - TRBJ2-5 TRBD1
CAILPGQGAVGELFF TGTGCCATCTTACCGGGACAGGGGGCAGTCGGGGAGCTGTTTTTT TRBV6-5 - TRBJ2-2 TRBD1
CASSLRPAGVLYTNEQFF TGTGCCAGCAGCTTAAGGCCAGCGGGGGTTCTTTACACCAATGAGCAGTTCTTC TRBV7-3 - TRBJ2-1 TRBD2
CASSRQGESTEAFF TGTGCCAGCAGCAGACAGGGGGAGAGCACTGAAGCTTTCTTT TRBV2 few TRBJ1-1 TRBD1
CASSQVVQGVSFYSNQPQHF TGTGCCAGCAGTCAAGTAGTGCAGGGCGTTTCCTTTTATAGCAATCAGCCCCAGCATTTT TRBV12-1 - TRBJ1-5 -
CASSVVGGGGLNTEAFF TGTGCCAGCAGCGTAGTGGGGGGAGGGGGTCTGAACACTGAAGCTTTCTTT TRBV9 - TRBJ1-1 -
CASSQDLAEETQYF TGTGCCAGCAGCCAAGATCTAGCGGAAGAGACCCAGTACTTC TRBV3-1/TRBV3-2 once TRBJ2-5 TRBD2
CSAPGAEKLFF TGCAGTGCCCCGGGGGCGGAAAAACTGTTTTTT TRBV20-1 - TRBJ1-4 -
CAWSPQRETGLTF TGTGCCTGGAGTCCGCAAAGGGAGACAGGGCTCACCTTC TRBV30 - TRBJ1-2 TRBD1
CASSIQTGNWPDTQYF TGTGCCAGTAGTATACAAACGGGGAACTGGCCAGATACGCAGTATTTT TRBV19 - TRBJ2-3 -
CASSDRWDTEAFF TGTGCCAGCAGCGACAGGTGGGACACTGAAGCTTTCTTT TRBV6-5 once TRBJ1-1 -
CASSFMASSYNEQFF TGTGCCAGCAGCTTTATGGCGAGCTCCTACAATGAGCAGTTCTTC TRBV7-9 once TRBJ2-1 -
CASSRDGNEKLFF TGTGCCAGCTCACGGGACGGAAATGAAAAACTGTTTTTT TRBV18 - TRBJ1-4 -
CASRDRLTDTQYF TGCGCCAGCAGGGACAGGTTAACAGATACGCAGTATTTT TRBV10-1 - TRBJ2-3 TRBD1
CATSSSGGAADTQYF TGTGCCACCAGTTCTAGCGGGGGAGCTGCAGATACGCAGTATTTT TRBV24-1 - TRBJ2-3 TRBD2
CASSEQTTGPNQPQHF TGTGCCAGCAGTGAACAGACTACCGGACCCAATCAGCCCCAGCATTTT TRBV6-1 - TRBJ1-5 -
CASSLFWSSGGNSPLHF TGTGCCAGCAGTTTATTTTGGTCGTCAGGGGGAAATTCACCCCTCCACTTT TRBV27 few TRBJ1-6 TRBD1
CASPSTSGDTEAFF TGTGCCAGCCCATCGACATCGGGCGACACTGAAGCTTTCTTT TRBV5-8 - TRBJ1-1 -
CASSPGLPRNQPQHF TGTGCCAGCAGCCCGGGTCTACCGAGGAATCAGCCCCAGCATTTT TRBV6-2/TRBV6-3 few TRBJ1-5 -
CASSLKTGEYNEQFF TGTGCCAGCAGCTTAAAGACAGGGGAATACAATGAGCAGTTCTTC TRBV7-8 - TRBJ2-1 TRBD1
CASSQERVYSGNTIYF TGTGCCAGCAGCCAAGAAAGGGTCTACTCTGGAAACACCATATATTTT TRBV14 few TRBJ1-3 -